The table lists the clone carrying this TCR beta chain with a few counts. The antigen is not known. This same CDR3 is encoded by further DNA sequences in the sample. The sample originates from a study of cytomegalovirus exposure and HLA in healthy donors. Broader study findings: Later analysis associated a missense DCLRE1C variant with TCR beta V- and J-gene trimming. It is likely that the observed cluster of highly shared sequence variants was a sequencing artifact. A later look showed TCR association rates differing by HLA locus, highest for DRB1 and lowest for HLA-C.

This CDR3 has 14 residues. From germline, CDR1 is SGHNT and CDR2 YYREEE (reference sequence). With 3 bases clipped from V and 4 bases from J, the junction kept 4 bases outside the gene matches. The PCR ran on 60 Vbeta and 13 Jbeta primers. TCRdb keeps only in-frame clones here, not all; method: immunoSEQ multiplex PCR. Of about 96,000 clones listed, around 79% were seen once; the top ten hold roughly 3%. Among the donors, all were healthy bone marrow donors. The chain employs TRBV5-4 and TRBJ1-1, with TRBD1 matching 9 bases. The sequencing sample was made of PBMCs. The clonotype originates from a female donor in good health and CMV-seropositive. The CDR3 DNA sequence: TGTGCCAGCAGCTCCGGACAGGGGTTCACTGAAGCTTTCTTT. This sequence encodes CASSSGQGFTEAFF. The complete variable domain, with remaining parts taken from reference TRBV5-4 and TRBJ1-1, reads ETGVTQSPTHLIKTRGQQVTLRCSSQSGHNTVSWYQQALGQGPQFIFQYYREEENGRGNFPPRFSGLQFPNYSSELNVNALELDDSALYLCASSSGQGFTEAFFGQGTRLTVV.